The 10 T cell receptor beta chains reported below all come from one sample, sequenced in a study of T cells in Graves' hyperthyroidism and ophthalmopathy. RNA transcripts gave rise to amplified TCR beta CDR3 regions. Using the HTBI primer set, a first-round RT-PCR was run on the TCR CDR3. In TCRdb, the multiplex PCR reads were re-called with MiXCR into one record per CDR3 protein. There are 650,000 to 850,000 distinct CDR3 sequences in the sample; about 19% occur only once, and 15% to 20% lies in the top ten. The material sequenced was blood. The receptor set was obtained from a woman aged 50 to 60 with Graves' hyperthyroidism that later progressed to Graves' ophthalmopathy.

The chain has TRBV5-4 and TRBJ2-1; 11 positions agree with TRBD2. The CDR3 length is 14 residues. V was pared by 4 bases and J by 8 bases, with 5 bases of the junction left unmatched. Germline loops: CDR1 SGHNT, CDR2 YYREEE (reference sequence). The CDR3, as DNA: TGTGCCAGCAGCCCGGGACTAGCGGTAGATGAGCAGTTCTTC. Its protein is CASSPGLAVDEQFF.

A few counts support this clonotype. This sequence joins TRBV10-3 and TRBJ2-3; a weak D match, TRBD2 (7 bases). Trimming stripped 5 bases from V and 2 bases from J, with 14 bases between. Germline CDR1 reads ENHRY; CDR2 reads SYGVKD. The CDR3 covers 15 residues. The CDR3 loop is CAISPGGPSTDTQYF. The DNA of the CDR3 is TGTGCCATCAGTCCCGGGGGGCCCTCCACAGATACGCAGTATTTT.

A remark on this clonotype: This may be a read error: a much more frequent sequence differs by one nucleotide. The genes are TRBV2 and TRBJ2-1; 8 bases fit TRBD2. The CDR3 extends over 15 amino acids. Per the germline V gene, CDR1 is SNHLY and CDR2 is FYNNEI. CDR3 loop: CSSSEFREGRDEQFF. CDR3 DNA sequence: TGTTCCAGCAGTGAATTCCGGGAGGGTCGGGATGAGCAGTTCTTC.

The genes are TRBV19 and TRBJ1-4; 9 bases map to TRBD1. V trimming: 10 bases; J trimming: 6 bases; junction bases outside the gene matches: 6. The V gene's germline CDR1 is LNHDA and CDR2 SQIVND (reference sequence). CDR3 length: 13 residues. The CDR3 DNA is TGTGCCACTAAGGACAGGGGTTATGAAAAACTGTTTTTT. This gives the protein CATKDRGYEKLFF.

This clonotype showed up many times. The CDR3 reads CASSLRAGGSSYNEQFF. For the CDR3, the DNA is TGTGCCAGCAGCTTAAGGGCGGGGGGGAGCTCCTACAATGAGCAGTTCTTC. The chain recombines TRBV11-1 with TRBJ2-1; the match to TRBD2 covers 9 bases. Germline V gene data show CDR1 as SGHAT and CDR2 as FQDESV (reference sequence). The length of the CDR3 is 17 residues. The V segment lost 2 bases and the J segment 0 bases; nucleotides outside the gene matches: 5.

The gene calls are TRBV7-9 and TRBJ1-1, with D possibly being TRBD1 (5 bases). V was clipped by 4 bases and J by 6 bases, with 18 bases between them. Germline CDR1 reads SEHNR; CDR2 reads FQNEAQ (reference sequence). The CDR3 totals 15 residues. CDR3 sequence (DNA): TGTGCCAGCAGCTCCAGAAGAGGGGAGGGAGCTGAAGCTTTCTTT. Encoded protein: CASSSRRGEGAEAFF. The full variable domain, with the rest looked up from reference TRBV7-9 and TRBJ1-1, is DTGVSQNPRHKITKRGQNVTFRCDPISEHNRLYWYRQTLGQGPEFLTYFQNEAQLEKSRLLSDRFSAERPKGSFSTLEIQRTEQGDSAMYLCASSSRRGEGAEAFFGQGTRLTVV.

This clonotype showed up many times. The gene calls are TRBV30 and TRBJ2-2; 7 nucleotides align to TRBD2. The CDR3 spans 14 residues. V trimming: 0 bases; J trimming: 7 bases; junction bases outside the gene matches: 5. Germline CDR1 reads GTSNPN; CDR2 reads SVGIG (reference sequence). CDR3 coding DNA: TGTGCCTGGAGTGTCGGGGGGAAAGGCGGGGAGCTGTTTTTT. This encodes CAWSVGGKGGELFF.

This chain joins TRBV5-1 and TRBJ1-1; 7 bases map to TRBD1. Trimming cost V 6 bases and J 4 bases; bases outside gene matches: 9. Germline CDR1 is SGHRS and CDR2 is YFSETQ. This CDR3 has 14 amino acids. For the CDR3, the DNA is TGCGCCAGCATAAGGGAGACAGGGTCCACTGAAGCTTTCTTT. Its protein is CASIRETGSTEAFF.

This clonotype was seen more than once but under ten times. V and J are TRBV27 and TRBJ2-2, with unresolved D. From germline, CDR1 is MNHEY and CDR2 SMNVEV (reference sequence). Trimming left V 5 bases short and J 7 bases short, with 8 bases between. The CDR3 totals 12 residues. CDR3: CASSTPSGELFF. The CDR3 coding sequence is TGTGCCAGCAGTACCCCCAGCGGGGAGCTGTTTTTT.

The V call is TRBV7-8, the J call TRBJ1-6; the D gene is possibly TRBD1 (5 bases). The V gene lost 5 bases and the J gene lost 7 bases, with 21 bases spanning the gap. Germline lookup yields CDR1 SGHVS and CDR2 FQNEAQ. The CDR3 is 17 amino acids. CDR3 coding DNA: TGTGCCAGCAGCCAAGTGGTGCTATGGACACCCAATTCACCCCTCCACTTT. Its translation is CASSQVVLWTPNSPLHF.